This TCR beta chain is from a study of regulatory T cells in long-lasting Graves disease. Study-wide background: The definition of persistent Graves' disease was over 5 years of antithyroid drugs with positive TSH receptor antibodies. The study, taken as a whole, reports: Persistent disease was characterized by preferential usage of TRBV28, TRBJ1-2 and TRBJ2-5. Newly diagnosed Graves' patients had higher TCR diversity than persistent ones.

The time point here: persistent/refractory GD, antithyroid drugs over 5 years with positive TRAb. PBMC-extracted RNA yielded the TCR library. Germline-derived CDR1 and CDR2 are SQVTM and ANQGSEA. The V and J ends lost 3 bases and 0 bases, in that order; junction bases with no gene match: 8. The CDR3 has 16 amino acids. As for this clonotype: The target antigen is unknown.

Both iRepertoire HTBI primers and Arm-PCR of CDR3 regions were used to build the TCR beta libraries. From the multiplex PCR reads, TCRdb called clonotypes with MiXCR, one entry per CDR3 protein. The sample contains about 470,000 distinct CDR3 sequences, less than 25% of which appear only once. This TCR was sampled from a female donor with Graves disease. V and J are TRBV29-1 and TRBJ1-2, with 9 bases fitting TRBD1. The source material was peripheral blood mononuclear cells (PBMCs), sampled when the disease was refractory, from a patient treated with antithyroid drugs. CDR3 in DNA: TGCAGCGTTGAGGGGGAACGACAGGGGGCTAACTATGGCTACACCTTC. Translating it yields CSVEGERQGANYGYTF.